This note documents a single TCR beta chain sequence. This CDR3 has 13 amino acids. Trimming cost V 3 bases and J 5 bases, with 10 bases left between them. These data originate in a study of control samples from healthy donors and cancer patients. The method was immunoSEQ multiplex PCR; TCRdb's version includes in-frame clones alone and lacks a portion of them. The data show 120,000 or so clones, around 86% seen once. The chain uses TRBV12-3 or TRBV12-4 and TRBJ2-5, with D unclear. The specimen was blood. The source of this sequence is a man between 40 and 49 years old in good health. The CDR3 here is CASSFGPRETQYF. DNA of the CDR3: TGTGCCAGCAGTTTCGGACCCCGGGAGACCCAGTACTTC.